A single sample is the source of the 10 T cell receptor beta chains below, sequenced in a study of blood T cell repertoires in COVID-19. The table came from immunoSEQ multiplex PCR; TCRdb's copy has only in-frame clones and leaves some out. This sample yields approximately 270,000 clones, of which about 90% are seen a single time; 1.2% belongs to the top ten. Specimen: PBMCs or T cells enriched from blood (not recorded which). These receptors all stem from a human donor in a cohort exposed to, infected with or recovered from COVID-19 (not recorded which). The donor label of this sample is uncertain.

The gene calls are TRBV24-1 and TRBJ2-3, with 11 bases aligning to TRBD2. Germline V gives CDR1 KGHDR, CDR2 SFDVKD. V was clipped by 4 bases and J by 0 bases; unmatched bases: 8. CDR3 length equals 18 residues. The CDR3 DNA is TGTGCCACCAGTGACTCAATAGCGGGGGGGTTGAGCACAGATACGCAGTATTTT. Translating it yields CATSDSIAGGLSTDTQYF.

The chain has TRBV30 and TRBJ1-2; D remains unclear. The CDR3 has 10 residues. Trimming pared 8 bases from V and 4 bases from J, leaving 8 bases between. The germline CDR1 and CDR2 sequences are GTSNPN and SVGIG (reference sequence). This CDR3 reads CAAERYGYTF. CDR3 nucleotides: TGTGCCGCGGAGCGCTATGGCTACACCTTC.

This clone has a handful of counts. The gene calls are TRBV2 and TRBJ2-5, with a possible D match to TRBD1 (6 bases). The CDR3 length is 15 residues. Germline CDR1 reads SNHLY; CDR2 reads FYNNEI. V was shortened by 8 bases and J by 4 bases, with 20 bases between the two germline ends. The CDR3: CASGSTTGFGETQYF. DNA for the CDR3: TGTGCCAGCGGGAGTACAACAGGGTTTGGAGAGACCCAGTACTTC.

The chain has TRBV4-3 and TRBJ2-4; 11 nucleotides agree with TRBD2. V lost 4 bases, J lost 1 base, and 3 bases stayed unmatched. Germline V gene lookup returns CDR1 LGHNA and CDR2 YSLEER. The CDR3 has 16 amino acids. The CDR3 coding sequence is TGCGCCAGCAGCCGATCTAGCGGGGGGGCCAAAAACATTCAGTACTTC. It is translated as CASSRSSGGAKNIQYF.

The chain has TRBV5-4 and TRBJ2-5, with a weak D call TRBD1 (6 bases). The CDR3 is made up of 14 amino acids. Germline lookup yields CDR1 SGHNT and CDR2 YYREEE (reference sequence). Trimming removed 0 bases from V and 1 base from J, with 7 bases in between. The CDR3 region is CASSLGTAQETQYF. The CDR3 DNA sequence: TGTGCCAGCAGCTTGGGGACAGCCCAAGAGACCCAGTACTTC. Looking up the rest from reference TRBV5-4 and TRBJ2-5 gives the full variable domain: ETGVTQSPTHLIKTRGQQVTLRCSSQSGHNTVSWYQQALGQGPQFIFQYYREEENGRGNFPPRFSGLQFPNYSSELNVNALELDDSALYLCASSLGTAQETQYFGPGTRLLVL.

The chain uses TRBV5-4 and TRBJ2-7; weak D call: TRBD2 (5 bases). CDR1 is SGHNT, CDR2 YYREEE, per germline (reference sequence). Between the trimmed V and J ends, which lost 0 bases and 7 bases, there was a span of 8 bases. This CDR3 has 12 residues. The DNA for the CDR3 is TGTGCCAGCAGCTTGGAGGGAGTGGAGCAGTACTTC. Translation: CASSLEGVEQYF.

The chain joins TRBV6-1 to TRBJ2-2; possibly TRBD2 for D (6 bases). The CDR3 consists of 16 residues. The V gene lost 2 bases and the J gene lost 4 bases, with 14 bases spanning the gap. Per the germline V gene, CDR1 is MNHNS and CDR2 is SASEGT. This CDR3 reads CASSELGRAGTGELFF. CDR3 nucleotide sequence: TGTGCCAGCAGTGAATTGGGCCGAGCGGGCACCGGGGAGCTGTTTTTT.

The chain employs TRBV11-2 and TRBJ2-2, with 9 positions matching TRBD1. Germline V gives CDR1 SGHAT, CDR2 FQNNGV. V dropped 1 base and J dropped 5; count of bases not matched to a gene: 2. This CDR3 is 15 amino acids long. The CDR3 DNA sequence: TGTGCCAGCAGCTTAGCCGGGACAGGGACCGGGGAGCTGTTTTTT. Its protein product is CASSLAGTGTGELFF. Complete variable domain (other parts from reference TRBV11-2 and TRBJ2-2): EAGVAQSPRYKIIEKRQSVAFWCNPISGHATLYWYQQILGQGPKLLIQFQNNGVVDDSQLPKDRFSAERLKGVDSTLKIQPAKLEDSAVYLCASSLAGTGTGELFFGEGSRLTVL.

This chain links TRBV6-5 with TRBJ1-2, with 9 bases that match TRBD1. This CDR3 comprises 15 residues. The V gene's germline CDR1 is MNHEY and CDR2 SVGAGI. V was clipped by 5 bases and J by 1 base; unmatched bases: 5. Here the CDR3 reads CASSTTGGYNYGYTF. Written as DNA, the CDR3 is TGTGCCAGCAGTACTACAGGGGGCTATAACTATGGCTACACCTTC.

This sequence joins TRBV11-2 and TRBJ2-6, with 9 bases lining up with TRBD1. The CDR3 contains 15 residues. CDR1 and CDR2 (germline): SGHAT, FQNNGV. The V and J ends lost 5 bases and 6 bases, in that order; junction bases with no gene match: 5. CDR3 loop: CASSRTGGLANVLTF. The CDR3 nucleotides read TGTGCCAGCAGCCGAACAGGGGGCCTGGCCAACGTCCTGACTTTC.